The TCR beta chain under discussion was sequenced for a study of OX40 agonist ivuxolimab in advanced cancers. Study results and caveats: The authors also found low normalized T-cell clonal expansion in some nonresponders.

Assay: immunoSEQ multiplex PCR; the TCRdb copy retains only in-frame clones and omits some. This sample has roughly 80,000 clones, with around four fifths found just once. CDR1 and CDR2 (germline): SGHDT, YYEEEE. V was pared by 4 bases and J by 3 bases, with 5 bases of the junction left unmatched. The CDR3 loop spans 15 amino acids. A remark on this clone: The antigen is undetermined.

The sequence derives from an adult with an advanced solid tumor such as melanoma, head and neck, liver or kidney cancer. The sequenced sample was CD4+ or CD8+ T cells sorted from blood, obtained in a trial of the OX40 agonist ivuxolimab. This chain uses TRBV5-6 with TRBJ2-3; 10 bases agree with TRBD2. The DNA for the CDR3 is TGTGCCAGCAGCCGAATGGGACTAGCGACAGATACGCAGTATTTT. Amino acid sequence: CASSRMGLATDTQYF.